The next 23 T cell receptor beta chains were all read from a single sample in a study of blood T cell repertoires in COVID-19. Only in-frame clones appear in the TCRdb table, and some are missing; sequencing was by immunoSEQ multiplex PCR. Among about 100,000 clones listed, 88% were seen once. The sequencing input was peripheral blood. Receptors were obtained from a human donor in a cohort sampled during active COVID-19.

For this clone: At one of its ends the junction is not consistent with the germline gene, which may arise from a read error. The chain recombines TRBV11-2 with TRBJ2-1, with TRBD1 matching 10 bases. The CDR3 spans 15 residues. The germline V gene has CDR1 SGHAT and CDR2 FQNNGV. The chain's CDR3 is CASSPSTGGYDEQFF. In DNA form, the CDR3 reads TGTGCCAGCAGCCCGTCGACAGGGGGCTACGATGAGCAGTTCTTC.

The chain recombines TRBV28 with TRBJ1-4, with D hard to call. The CDR3 totals 12 residues. The V end lost 3 bases, the J end lost 12 bases, and 11 bases lay between the germline ends. Germline V gene sequence: CDR1 MDHEN, CDR2 SYDVKM. This CDR3 is CASSLRVTELFF. The CDR3 region has the DNA TGTGCCAGCAGTTTGCGGGTTACTGAACTGTTTTTT.

The chain has TRBV6-1 and TRBJ2-3; TRBD2 matches 10 bases. V was clipped by 4 bases and J by 1 base; unmatched bases: 8. Germline values: CDR1 MNHNS, CDR2 SASEGT. This CDR3 has 17 amino acids. Here the CDR3 reads CASSVHTGTSGTDTQYF. CDR3 sequence (DNA): TGTGCCAGCAGTGTTCATACCGGGACTAGCGGCACAGATACGCAGTATTTT.

This clone occurred a few times. The rearrangement joins TRBV18 to TRBJ2-2, with D possibly matching TRBD1 (6 bases). The ends were cut back, 0 bases at V and 6 bases at J, with 11 bases in the middle. The CDR3 covers 15 residues. The germline gives CDR1 KGHSH, CDR2 LQKENI. The CDR3 sequence: CASSPPAGASGELFF. DNA of the CDR3: TGTGCCAGCTCACCACCGGCAGGGGCGTCCGGGGAGCTGTTTTTT. Together with reference TRBV18 and TRBJ2-2, the CDR3 gives the full variable domain: NAGVMQNPRHLVRRRGQEARLRCSPMKGHSHVYWYRQLPEEGLKFMVYLQKENIIDESGMPKERFSAEFPKEGPSILRIQQVVRGDSAAYFCASSPPAGASGELFFGEGSRLTVL.

This chain connects TRBV7-2 to TRBJ1-5; possible D gene TRBD1, 5 bases. The germline gives CDR1 SGHTA, CDR2 FQGNSA. V lost 5 bases to trimming and J lost 0 bases, with 14 bases between them. This CDR3 region has 16 residues. CDR3: CASSETALYSNQPQHF. The CDR3, as DNA: TGTGCCAGCAGCGAGACAGCGTTATATAGCAATCAGCCCCAGCATTTT.

The chain carries TRBV6-5 and TRBJ1-4; D possibly corresponds to TRBD1 (6 bases). Germline CDR1 reads MNHEY; CDR2 reads SVGAGI. Between the trimmed V and J ends, which lost 7 bases and 5 bases, there was a span of 14 bases. The CDR3 spans 14 residues. CDR3 in amino acids: CASTGASGNEKLFF. CDR3 sequence (DNA): TGTGCCAGCACAGGGGCTTCGGGAAATGAAAAACTGTTTTTT.

The CDR3, as DNA: TGTGCCTGGGAGGGACACGCGAACACTGAAGCTTTCTTT. It yields the protein CAWEGHANTEAFF. This chain links TRBV30 with TRBJ1-1, with D possibly being TRBD1 (6 bases). Germline-derived CDR1 and CDR2 are GTSNPN and SVGIG (reference sequence). V gave up 5 bases and J gave up 1 base, with 11 bases separating them. This CDR3 has 13 amino acids.

CDR3 bases: TGTGCCAGCAGTTTATCCGGGGTCGGATGGAATCAGCCCCAGCATTTT. Protein product: CASSLSGVGWNQPQHF. This chain connects TRBV27 to TRBJ1-5; the D is unclear. Per germline, CDR1 MNHEY and CDR2 SMNVEV (reference sequence). This CDR3 region has 16 residues. V was clipped by 0 bases and J by 4 bases, with 13 bases between them.

This clone was seen once. This rearrangement joins TRBV14 to TRBJ2-5; 11 bases fit TRBD2. The CDR3 totals 16 residues. Germline lookup yields CDR1 SGHDN and CDR2 FVKESK. Germline trimming cut 1 base from V and 1 base from J; bases unmatched to any gene: 2. CDR3 nucleotides: TGTGCCAGCAGCCAAGCCGGACTAGCGGGCCAAGAGACCCAGTACTTC. It encodes CASSQAGLAGQETQYF.

This chain joins TRBV28 and TRBJ1-5; a possible D gene is TRBD1 (5 bases). The CDR3 spans 15 residues. The V end lost 8 bases, the J end lost 2 bases, and 16 bases lay between the germline ends. Germline CDR1 and CDR2: MDHEN and SYDVKM. The CDR3 nucleotides read TGTGCCAGCCAGTTTTGGGGCGGTGGCAATCAGCCCCAGCATTTT. It translates to CASQFWGGGNQPQHF.

The V call is TRBV3-1 (or the pseudogene TRBV3-2), the J call TRBJ2-3, with 12 bases identical to TRBD2. CDR1 LGHDT and CDR2 YNNKEL come from the germline V gene (reference sequence). This CDR3 comprises 16 residues. With V trimmed by 3 bases and J by 4 bases, 5 bases remained unmatched. The CDR3 DNA reads as TGTGCCAGCAGCCAGAATCTAGCGGGGGGGCCAGATACGCAGTATTTT. Protein product: CASSQNLAGGPDTQYF.

In its sample, this clone was seen once. Germline is not matched at one junction end, which may reflect a read error. This rearrangement joins TRBV7-7 to TRBJ2-1, with 11 nucleotides matching TRBD2. Germline V CDR1 and CDR2: SSHAT, FNYEAQ (reference sequence). The CDR3 consists of 18 residues. The chain's CDR3 is CASSLSPPLAGAYNEQFF. In DNA, the CDR3 is TGTGCTAGCAGCTTAAGCCCCCCACTAGCGGGAGCATACAATGAGCAGTTCTTC.

The genes are TRBV29-1 and TRBJ2-7; 8 nucleotides line up with TRBD1. Germline V lookup: CDR1 SQVTM, CDR2 ANQGSEA. The J segment lost 2 bases and the V segment lost 5 bases, leaving 5 bases of the junction unmatched. The CDR3 is made up of 13 amino acids. The chain's CDR3 is CSVFGQGAYEQYF. The CDR3 DNA is TGCAGCGTTTTCGGACAGGGAGCCTACGAGCAGTACTTC.

The chain joins TRBV27 to TRBJ2-7, with 8 bases that match TRBD2. The length of the CDR3 is 12 residues. V lost 7 bases to trimming and J lost 4 bases; unmatched junction nucleotides: 3. The germline CDR1 and CDR2 sequences are MNHEY and SMNVEV (reference sequence). This CDR3 reads CASTPGGYEQYF. The CDR3 region has the DNA TGTGCCAGCACCCCGGGGGGGTACGAGCAGTACTTC.

V and J are TRBV27 and TRBJ2-7; the match to TRBD2 covers 8 bases. V lost 6 bases and J lost 1; bases outside the gene matches: 8. The CDR3 sequence is 15 residues long. CDR1 is MNHEY, CDR2 SMNVEV, per germline (reference sequence). CDR3 DNA sequence: TGTGCCAGCAGCCCCGCGGGACTAGGGTCCTACGAGCAGTACTTC. This sequence encodes CASSPAGLGSYEQYF.

CDR3 region: CASSLDTNYGYTF. The CDR3 nucleotides read TGTGCCAGCAGCTTGGACACTAACTATGGCTACACCTTC. This sequence joins TRBV5-5 and TRBJ1-2, with D hard to call. CDR1 and CDR2 (germline): SGHKS, YYEKEE (reference sequence). Trimming shortened V by 0 bases and J by 0 bases, and 3 bases separated the two germline ends. This CDR3 is 13 amino acids long.

The V and J genes are TRBV27 and TRBJ2-3, with D perhaps matching TRBD2 (6 bases). Germline assignment: CDR1 MNHEY and CDR2 SMNVEV (reference sequence). V lost 2 bases to trimming and J lost 2 bases, with 23 bases between them. This CDR3 is built from 19 residues. The CDR3, as DNA: TGTGCCAGCAGTTTAGGGGCCCCGTACTCTCGGGAGTCCACAGATACGCAGTATTTT. Translating gives CASSLGAPYSRESTDTQYF.

The chain joins TRBV6-5 to TRBJ2-2, with TRBD2 as a possible D gene (5 bases). Per the germline V gene, CDR1 is MNHEY and CDR2 is SVGAGI. The CDR3 has 12 residues. Trimming removed 6 bases at V and 4 bases at J, with 6 bases between. The CDR3 coding sequence is TGTGCCAGCAGGGGAGTCACCGGGGAGCTGTTTTTT. It encodes CASRGVTGELFF.

The genes are TRBV6-6 and TRBJ1-2, with 7 bases fitting TRBD1. Germline CDR1 is MNHNY and CDR2 is SVGAGI (reference sequence). The length of the CDR3 is 15 residues. V lost 6 bases to trimming and J lost 2 bases; unmatched junction nucleotides: 9. This CDR3 is CASRTGLGPNYGYTF. The CDR3 DNA sequence: TGTGCCAGCAGGACAGGGCTGGGTCCCAACTATGGCTACACCTTC.

The DNA of the CDR3 is TGTGCCAGCAGCGCGACAGGGACTGGAAACACCATATATTTT. Amino acid sequence: CASSATGTGNTIYF. The chain joins TRBV7-3 to TRBJ1-3; 7 bases match TRBD1. The V gene's germline CDR1 is SGHTA and CDR2 FQGTGA. V was clipped by 5 bases and J by 2 bases; unmatched bases: 3. The CDR3 covers 14 residues.

This rearrangement joins TRBV7-8 to TRBJ2-2, with D tentatively TRBD2 (6 bases). V gave up 3 bases and J gave up 1 base, with 12 bases separating them. The germline V gene has CDR1 SGHVS and CDR2 FQNEAQ. This CDR3 spans 16 amino acids. The CDR3 sequence is CASSLRPGLNTGELFF. CDR3 DNA: TGTGCCAGCAGCTTGAGACCGGGACTGAACACCGGGGAGCTGTTTTTT.

In this sample, this clone turned up once. The rearrangement joins TRBV4-2 to TRBJ2-1; 10 bases are a match to TRBD2. With V trimmed by 0 bases and J by 3 bases, 8 bases remained unmatched. Germline values: CDR1 LGHNA, CDR2 YNFKEQ. This CDR3 is 18 amino acids long. The DNA for the CDR3 is TGTGCCAGCAGCCAAGATTTTCCTAGCGGGAGTCTCTACAATGAGCAGTTCTTC. It codes for CASSQDFPSGSLYNEQFF.

V is TRBV5-1 and J is TRBJ2-7, with 9 nucleotides matching TRBD1. Per germline, CDR1 SGHRS and CDR2 YFSETQ. With 0 bases clipped from V and 3 bases from J, the junction kept 19 bases outside the gene matches. CDR3 length: 20 amino acids. CDR3 sequence: CASSLDTRTGADSWDYEQYF. The DNA of the CDR3 is TGCGCCAGCAGCTTGGACACTAGGACAGGGGCGGATAGTTGGGACTACGAGCAGTACTTC.